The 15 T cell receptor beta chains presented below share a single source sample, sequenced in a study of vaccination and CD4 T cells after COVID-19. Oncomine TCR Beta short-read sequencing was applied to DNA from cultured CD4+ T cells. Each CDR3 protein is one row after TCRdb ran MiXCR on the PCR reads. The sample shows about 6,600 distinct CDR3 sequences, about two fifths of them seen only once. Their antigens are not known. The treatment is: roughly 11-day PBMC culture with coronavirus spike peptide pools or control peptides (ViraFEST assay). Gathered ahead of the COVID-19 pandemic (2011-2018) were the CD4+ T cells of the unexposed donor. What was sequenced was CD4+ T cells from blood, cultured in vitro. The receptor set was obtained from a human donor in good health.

DNA for the CDR3: TGTGCCAGCAGTCTTACCTCGACAGGGGTTGACACTGAAGCTTTCTTT. This codes for CASSLTSTGVDTEAFF. The chain links TRBV6-2 or TRBV6-3 to TRBJ1-1, with TRBD1 identical over 8 bases. The CDR3 extends over 16 amino acids. The ends lost 5 bases at V and 3 bases at J; junction bases unmatched: 11. Per germline, CDR1 MNHEY and CDR2 SVGEGT.

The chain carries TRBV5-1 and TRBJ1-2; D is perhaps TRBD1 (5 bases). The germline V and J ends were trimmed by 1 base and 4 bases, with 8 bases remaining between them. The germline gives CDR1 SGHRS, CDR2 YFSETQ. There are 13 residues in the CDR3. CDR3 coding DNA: TGCGCCAGCAGCTTGCGGCAGGGCTATGGCTACACCTTC. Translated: CASSLRQGYGYTF.

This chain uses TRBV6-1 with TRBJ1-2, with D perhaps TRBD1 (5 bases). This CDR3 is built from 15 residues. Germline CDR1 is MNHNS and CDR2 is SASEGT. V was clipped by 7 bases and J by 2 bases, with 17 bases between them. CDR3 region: CASTPGGWDNYGYTF. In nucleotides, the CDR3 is TGTGCCAGCACTCCGGGAGGGTGGGACAACTATGGCTACACCTTC.

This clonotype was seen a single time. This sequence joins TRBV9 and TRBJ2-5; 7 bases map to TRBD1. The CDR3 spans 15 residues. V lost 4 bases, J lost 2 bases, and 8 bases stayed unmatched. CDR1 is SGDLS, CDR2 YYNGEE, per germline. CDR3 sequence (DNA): TGTGCCAGCAGCATCAGAGGACAGGATCAAGAGACCCAGTACTTC. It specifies CASSIRGQDQETQYF.

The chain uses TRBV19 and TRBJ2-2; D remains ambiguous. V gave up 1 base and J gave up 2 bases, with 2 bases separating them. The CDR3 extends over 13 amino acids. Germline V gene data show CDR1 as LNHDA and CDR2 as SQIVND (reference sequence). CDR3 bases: TGTGCCAGTAGTATAGGCAACACCGGGGAGCTGTTTTTT. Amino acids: CASSIGNTGELFF.

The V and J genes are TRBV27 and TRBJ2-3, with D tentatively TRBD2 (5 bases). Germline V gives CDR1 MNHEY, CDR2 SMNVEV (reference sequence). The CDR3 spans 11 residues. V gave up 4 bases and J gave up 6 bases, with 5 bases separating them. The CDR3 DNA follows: TGTGCCAGCAGTTGGAGGGATACGCAGTATTTT. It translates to CASSWRDTQYF.

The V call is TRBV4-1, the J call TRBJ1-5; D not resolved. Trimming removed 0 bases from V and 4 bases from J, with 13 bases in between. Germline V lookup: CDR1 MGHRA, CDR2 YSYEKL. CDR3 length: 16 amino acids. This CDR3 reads CASSQDGGIGNQPQHF. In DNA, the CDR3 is TGCGCCAGCAGCCAAGATGGAGGGATAGGAAATCAGCCCCAGCATTTT.

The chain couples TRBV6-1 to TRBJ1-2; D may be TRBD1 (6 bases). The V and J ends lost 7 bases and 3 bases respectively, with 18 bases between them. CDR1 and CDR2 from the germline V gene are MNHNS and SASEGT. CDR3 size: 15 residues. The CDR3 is CASTSAGRGDYGYTF. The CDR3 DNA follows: TGTGCCAGCACCTCAGCTGGGAGGGGGGACTATGGCTACACCTTC.

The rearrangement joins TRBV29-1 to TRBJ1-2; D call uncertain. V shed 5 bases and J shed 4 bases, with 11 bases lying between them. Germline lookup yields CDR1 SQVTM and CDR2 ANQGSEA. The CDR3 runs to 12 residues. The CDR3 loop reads CSVSTSGYGYTF. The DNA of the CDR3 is TGCAGCGTTTCGACATCGGGCTATGGCTACACCTTC. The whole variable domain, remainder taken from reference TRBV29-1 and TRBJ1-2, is SAVISQKPSRDICQRGTSLTIQCQVDSQVTMMFWYRQQPGQSLTLIATANQGSEATYESGFVIDKFPISRPNLTFSTLTVSNMSPEDSSIYLCSVSTSGYGYTFGSGTRLTVV.

CDR3 in amino acids: CASSSQGADEQFF. CDR3 in DNA: TGTGCCAGCTCATCACAGGGGGCGGATGAGCAGTTCTTC. This rearrangement joins TRBV2 to TRBJ2-1; 9 nucleotides agree with TRBD1. Germline V CDR1 and CDR2: SNHLY, FYNNEI. This CDR3 region has 13 residues. J gave up 8 bases and V 8 bases, and 7 bases lay outside the gene matches.

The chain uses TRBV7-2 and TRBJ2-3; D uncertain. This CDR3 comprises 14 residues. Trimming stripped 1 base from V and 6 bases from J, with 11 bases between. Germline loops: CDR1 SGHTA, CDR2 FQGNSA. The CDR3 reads CASSLGQNPDTQYF. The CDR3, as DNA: TGTGCCAGCAGCTTAGGACAAAACCCCGATACGCAGTATTTT.

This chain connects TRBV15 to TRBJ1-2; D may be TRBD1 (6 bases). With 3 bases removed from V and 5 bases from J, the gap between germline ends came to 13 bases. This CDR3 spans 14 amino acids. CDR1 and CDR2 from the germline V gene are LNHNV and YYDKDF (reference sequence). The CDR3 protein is CATSSDRDTYGYTF. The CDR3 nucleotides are TGTGCCACCAGCAGCGACCGGGACACTTATGGCTACACCTTC. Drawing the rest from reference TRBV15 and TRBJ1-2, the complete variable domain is DAMVIQNPRYQVTQFGKPVTLSCSQTLNHNVMYWYQQKSSQAPKLLFHYYDKDFNNEADTPDNFQSRRPNTSFCFLDIRSPGLGDTAMYLCATSSDRDTYGYTFGSGTRLTVV.

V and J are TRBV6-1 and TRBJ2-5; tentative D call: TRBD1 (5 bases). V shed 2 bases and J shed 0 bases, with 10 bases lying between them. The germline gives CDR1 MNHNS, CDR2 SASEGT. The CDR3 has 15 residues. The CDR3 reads CASSEFVGHQETQYF. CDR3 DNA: TGTGCCAGCAGTGAATTCGTGGGGCACCAAGAGACCCAGTACTTC.

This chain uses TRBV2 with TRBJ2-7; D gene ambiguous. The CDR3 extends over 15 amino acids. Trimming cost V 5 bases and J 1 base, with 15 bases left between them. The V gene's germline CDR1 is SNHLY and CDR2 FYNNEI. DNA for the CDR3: TGTGCCAGCAGTCCGGACCCCGGTCGTTCCTACGAGCAGTACTTC. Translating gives CASSPDPGRSYEQYF.

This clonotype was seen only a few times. CDR3 residues: CASSDFKRGNTGELFF. The CDR3 nucleotides are TGTGCCAGCAGTGACTTCAAGCGGGGAAACACCGGGGAGCTGTTTTTT. V is TRBV6-4 and J is TRBJ2-2, with 7 bases aligning to TRBD2. V trimming: 1 base; J trimming: 2 bases; junction bases outside the gene matches: 4. The germline CDR1 and CDR2 sequences are MRHNA and SNTAGT. The CDR3 totals 16 residues.